The rows below give T cell receptor beta chains drawn from one sample of a study of T cells expressing NK-cell markers. TCRdb derives one entry per CDR3 protein from the 5' RACE reads, leaving out DNA. This table lists around 100,000 distinct CDR3 sequences. The sequenced material came from blood T cells: a sorted CD56 or NKG2C T cell subset, CD4+ or CD8+ T cells, or bulk PBMC T cells (not recorded which). The receptors derive from a woman aged 18-70 years in good health. Each CDR3 is given with its conserved first and last residue.

TRBV10-2,TRBJ2-1,CASSDLLAQYNEQFF
TRBV27,TRBJ2-3,CASSLSATATSTDTQYF
TRBV6-1,TRBJ2-3,CASSEAGTTPDTQYF
TRBV4-3,TRBJ1-4,CASSQGGATNEKLFF
TRBV6-1,TRBJ1-2,CASSPRGQVIYGYTF
TRBV20-1,TRBJ2-3,CSARRLAGGDADTQYF
TRBV12-3/TRBV12-4,TRBJ2-1,CASSSQGESYNEQFF
TRBV10-3,TRBJ1-3,CAISDRDRDTIYF
TRBV5-1,TRBJ2-1,CASSTGLGPHEQFF
TRBV19,TRBJ1-1,CASSRHLNTEAFF
TRBV6-5,TRBJ1-1,CASSYTRDTEAFF
TRBV7-3,TRBJ2-1,CASSSGTGNEQFF
TRBV7-9,TRBJ1-5,CASSLAREHSNQPQHF
TRBV29-1,TRBJ2-1,CSVEYATDYNEQFF
TRBV27,TRBJ2-4,CASSLGLADAKNIQYF
TRBV16,TRBJ1-1,CASSHLGQAQPNTEAFF
TRBV20-1,TRBJ2-2,CSAPGTVIGELFF
TRBV20-1,TRBJ1-1,CSATEGGSEAFF
TRBV7-2,TRBJ1-1,CASSLAWDAVGTEAFF
TRBV14,TRBJ2-7,CASSQGAGPLYEQYF
TRBV7-9,TRBJ2-2,CAGSYSQGEVGELFF
TRBV29-1,TRBJ2-7,CSVRPGGISSYEQYF
TRBV6-5,TRBJ1-1,CASSYRAPNTEAFF
TRBV7-2,TRBJ2-1,CASSSTSVFYNEQFF
TRBV29-1,TRBJ2-2,CSVGHGRGGELFF
TRBV27,TRBJ1-2,CASSFFRESYGYTF
TRBV29-1,TRBJ2-3,CSVEGQGLDTQYF
TRBV12-3/TRBV12-4,TRBJ1-1,CASSATQGGWTEAFF
TRBV7-9,TRBJ2-3,CASSPRRAGGDTQYF
TRBV27,TRBJ1-5,CASSFLAQLSGQPQHF
TRBV20-1,TRBJ2-2,CSASPGGELFF
TRBV3-1,TRBJ2-1,CASSQEGLAYNEQFF
TRBV20-1,TRBJ2-7,CSARDGPGPYEQYF
TRBV29-1,TRBJ2-7,CSGWEAGGRDEQYF
TRBV12-3/TRBV12-4,TRBJ2-1,CASSLIREGLNGQFF
TRBV27,TRBJ1-2,CASSPSLSAGYTF
TRBV4-3,TRBJ1-2,CASSPGLIYGYTF
TRBV11-3,TRBJ2-3,CASSLGGGAGDTQYF
TRBV12-3/TRBV12-4,TRBJ2-2,CASSLIGGGQDTGELFF
TRBV7-9,TRBJ2-4,CASSPAGTGIAKNIQYF